The next 29 T cell receptor beta chains were all read from a single sample in a study of identical twins. TCRdb re-analysed the 5' RACE reads in MiXCR, keeping a single row per CDR3 protein. The data hold approximately 500,000 distinct CDR3 sequences, with 20% to 30% observed a single time. Another study also made use of these data, one on T cells expressing NK-cell markers.

The sample consisted of CD4+ T cells sorted from blood. These receptors originate from a woman younger than 30 in good health.

The V and J genes are TRBV14 and TRBJ2-2; D unclear. V was cut by 5 bases and J by 2 bases, with 18 bases left in between. The CDR3 runs 17 residues. Germline CDR1 is SGHDN and CDR2 is FVKESK. The CDR3 sequence: CASSALSGRLNTGELFF. CDR3 sequence (DNA): TGTGCCAGCAGCGCTCTCTCCGGTAGATTAAACACCGGGGAGCTGTTTTTT.

The rearrangement joins TRBV6-5 to TRBJ2-2, with a tentative D call TRBD2 (5 bases). V was clipped by 0 bases and J by 4 bases, with 12 bases between them. Germline V gene sequence: CDR1 MNHEY, CDR2 SVGAGI. This CDR3 has 16 residues. CDR3 protein: CASSYSMNSVTGELFF. The DNA of the CDR3 is TGTGCCAGCAGTTACTCGATGAATAGCGTCACCGGGGAGCTGTTTTTT.

There are a few counts of this clonotype. V gene TRBV9 combines with J gene TRBJ2-3; 13 bases line up with TRBD2. The V gene's germline CDR1 is SGDLS and CDR2 YYNGEE. The CDR3 contains 15 residues. Trimming cost V 5 bases and J 4 bases; bases outside gene matches: 4. The CDR3 sequence: CASRELAGGSDTQYF. The CDR3 region has the DNA TGTGCCAGCAGGGAACTAGCGGGAGGGTCAGATACGCAGTATTTT.

The chain couples TRBV29-1 to TRBJ2-1; 12 nucleotides match TRBD1. The CDR3 contains 14 residues. The V gene's germline CDR1 is SQVTM and CDR2 ANQGSEA. The V and J ends lost 7 bases and 7 bases, in that order; junction bases with no gene match: 8. Here the CDR3 DNA reads TGCAGCGCCAGGGACAGGGGGCGCGGGAATGAGCAGTTCTTC. Its translation is CSARDRGRGNEQFF.

This clonotype was detected only a few times. The chain recombines TRBV24-1 with TRBJ2-1; D tentatively reads TRBD1 or TRBD2 (5 bases each). V lost 5 bases to trimming and J lost 0 bases, with 10 bases between them. There are 15 residues in the CDR3. Germline V CDR1 and CDR2: KGHDR, SFDVKD. CDR3 residues: CATSGPGSSYNEQFF. DNA for the CDR3: TGTGCCACCAGTGGACCAGGGAGCTCCTACAATGAGCAGTTCTTC.

This clonotype was detected only a few times. The chain carries TRBV7-2 and TRBJ1-5; D might be TRBD1 (5 bases). Trimming pared 2 bases from V and 1 base from J, leaving 9 bases between. The length of the CDR3 is 15 residues. CDR1 is SGHTA, CDR2 FQGNSA, per germline. As DNA, the CDR3 is TGTGCCAGCAGCTTAAATGGGGGAAGCAATCAGCCCCAGCATTTT. This codes for CASSLNGGSNQPQHF.

The rearrangement joins TRBV10-3 to TRBJ1-5; 7 nucleotides match TRBD1. Germline trimming cut 6 bases from V and 5 bases from J; bases unmatched to any gene: 19. Per the germline V gene, CDR1 is ENHRY and CDR2 is SYGVKD. CDR3 length: 18 residues. The CDR3 is CAISTTGTGGGVDQPQHF. For the CDR3, the DNA is TGTGCCATCAGCACGACAGGGACGGGAGGCGGGGTAGATCAGCCCCAGCATTTT.

V and J are TRBV11-2 and TRBJ2-3, with D maybe TRBD1 (6 bases). The germline V gene has CDR1 SGHAT and CDR2 FQNNGV. Trimming pared 5 bases from V and 0 bases from J, leaving 12 bases between. The CDR3 length is 15 residues. The CDR3 region is CASSKIQGSTDTQYF. CDR3 DNA sequence: TGTGCCAGCAGCAAAATACAGGGTAGCACAGATACGCAGTATTTT.

This clonotype was picked up a small number of times. This chain links TRBV20-1 with TRBJ2-2, with TRBD1 matching 7 bases. Germline V lookup: CDR1 DFQATT, CDR2 SNEGSKA (reference sequence). The CDR3 runs to 17 residues. The junction had 13 bases not matched to a gene; V was cut back by 1 base and J by 5 bases. In nucleotides, the CDR3 is TGCAGTGCTAGAGTTTCCTCGGGACAGCCAAGGACCGGGGAGCTGTTTTTT. Amino acids: CSARVSSGQPRTGELFF.

This clonotype was seen a handful of times. The J gene is TRBJ2-3, the V gene TRBV5-1; D gene uncertain. Trimming removed 6 bases from V and 0 bases from J, with 8 bases in between. The V gene's germline CDR1 is SGHRS and CDR2 YFSETQ. CDR3 length equals 13 residues. CDR3 sequence reads: CASIEGSTDTQYF. The CDR3 bases are TGCGCCAGCATTGAAGGTAGCACAGATACGCAGTATTTT.

This chain joins TRBV5-1 and TRBJ2-3; 10 bases are shared with TRBD2. The CDR3 length is 17 residues. The ends lost 2 bases at V and 5 bases at J; junction bases unmatched: 11. Germline V CDR1 and CDR2: SGHRS, YFSETQ. CDR3 loop: CASSFGSSGGARDTQYF. The CDR3 DNA sequence: TGCGCCAGCAGCTTTGGGTCCAGCGGGGGGGCCCGAGATACGCAGTATTTT.

This clonotype was detected ten times or more. V and J are TRBV10-3 and TRBJ1-5; 11 bases line up with TRBD1. Germline values: CDR1 ENHRY, CDR2 SYGVKD. V lost 4 bases to trimming and J lost 5 bases; unmatched junction nucleotides: 4. CDR3 length: 15 amino acids. The CDR3 region has the DNA TGTGCCATCAGTGGCGGGACAGGGGGTTATCAGCCCCAGCATTTT. Its translation is CAISGGTGGYQPQHF.

In this sample, this clonotype turned up a few times. The chain joins TRBV11-2 to TRBJ2-7; D remains ambiguous. This CDR3 comprises 17 residues. V dropped 0 bases and J dropped 2 bases, with 17 bases sitting between them. From germline, CDR1 is SGHAT and CDR2 FQNNGV. This CDR3 reads CASSLDPGDVMPYEQYF. As DNA, the CDR3 is TGTGCCAGCAGCTTAGATCCCGGAGATGTTATGCCCTACGAGCAGTACTTC.

The CDR3 DNA reads TGTGCCAGCAGCTCCGGGACTAGCGGGAGGTGGGGGCCCAATGAGCAGTTCTTC. This encodes CASSSGTSGRWGPNEQFF. The chain recombines TRBV3-1 with TRBJ2-1; 15 bases are shared with TRBD2. Germline V lookup: CDR1 LGHDT, CDR2 YNNKEL (reference sequence). V lost 5 bases to trimming and J lost 6 bases; unmatched junction nucleotides: 11. The CDR3 runs to 18 residues.

A few counts support this clonotype. V is TRBV5-1 and J is TRBJ2-1; 9 bases align to TRBD2. This CDR3 has 13 amino acids. J lost 10 bases, V lost 4 bases, and 6 bases had no gene match. Germline V gives CDR1 SGHRS, CDR2 YFSETQ. CDR3 amino acids: CASSLSGGWEQFF. The CDR3 DNA reads TGCGCCAGCAGCCTAAGCGGGGGGTGGGAGCAGTTCTTC.

This clonotype was detected only a few times. The V call is TRBV11-2, the J call TRBJ2-3, with TRBD2 matching 10 bases. The CDR3 length is 12 residues. Per germline, CDR1 SGHAT and CDR2 FQNNGV. Trimming cost V 2 bases and J 13 bases; bases outside gene matches: 3. DNA for the CDR3: TGTGCCAGCAGCTTAACTAGCGGGGACGAGTATTTT. As protein: CASSLTSGDEYF. The entire variable domain, with the rest obtained from reference TRBV11-2 and TRBJ2-3, is as follows: EAGVAQSPRYKIIEKRQSVAFWCNPISGHATLYWYQQILGQGPKLLIQFQNNGVVDDSQLPKDRFSAERLKGVDSTLKIQPAKLEDSAVYLCASSLTSGDEYFGPGTRLTVL.

This clonotype was found a few times. The chain couples TRBV3-1 to TRBJ1-1; 7 nucleotides line up with TRBD1. Looked up from germline, CDR1 is LGHDT and CDR2 is YNNKEL (reference sequence). Trimming cost V 3 bases and J 6 bases; bases outside gene matches: 10. The CDR3 has 15 residues. The CDR3 bases are TGTGCCAGCAGCCAGAACCACAGGGGTCGGGCTGAAGCTTTCTTT. Translation gives CASSQNHRGRAEAFF.

The rearrangement uses TRBV12-3 or TRBV12-4 and TRBJ2-1; unclear D gene. Between the trimmed V and J ends, which lost 7 bases and 14 bases, there was a span of 21 bases. CDR3 length: 13 residues. This chain's CDR3 is CASTNFGLPAEFF. CDR3 DNA sequence: TGTGCCAGCACGAACTTCGGGCTACCTGCGGAGTTCTTC.

This clonotype showed up just a few times. The chain links TRBV6-5 to TRBJ2-1, with D possibly being TRBD1 or TRBD2 (5 bases each). Per the germline V gene, CDR1 is MNHEY and CDR2 is SVGAGI. The V end lost 5 bases, the J end lost 9 bases, and 8 bases lay between the germline ends. There are 11 residues in the CDR3. CDR3 amino acids: CASSARGEQFF. The CDR3 region has the DNA TGTGCCAGCAGTGCGAGGGGTGAGCAGTTCTTC.

The CDR3 reads CASSQVGQSYEQYF. The CDR3 bases are TGTGCCAGCAGCCAAGTGGGACAGTCCTACGAGCAGTACTTC. The chain joins TRBV3-1 to TRBJ2-7; 7 positions agree with TRBD1. Germline CDR1 is LGHDT and CDR2 is YNNKEL (reference sequence). J was trimmed by 1 base and V by 1 base; bases with no gene match: 1. The CDR3 is 14 amino acids.

This clonotype appeared a few times. The rearrangement uses TRBV5-1 and TRBJ2-1; 12 bases fit TRBD2. The J segment lost 7 bases and the V segment lost 0 bases, leaving 8 bases of the junction unmatched. This CDR3 has 17 amino acids. Germline V CDR1 and CDR2: SGHRS, YFSETQ. The CDR3 loop reads CASSLAPSGREGNEQFF. CDR3 coding DNA: TGCGCCAGCAGCTTGGCCCCTAGCGGGAGGGAGGGAAATGAGCAGTTCTTC.

This clonotype was counted between two and nine times. The genes are TRBV20-1 and TRBJ2-7, with D tentatively TRBD2 (5 bases). V dropped 0 bases and J dropped 0 bases, with 12 bases sitting between them. Germline V gene sequence: CDR1 DFQATT, CDR2 SNEGSKA (reference sequence). This CDR3 is built from 15 residues. The CDR3 spells CSARDARATSYEQYF. CDR3 in DNA: TGCAGTGCTAGAGATGCGCGGGCCACCTCCTACGAGCAGTACTTC.

The chain combines TRBV18 with TRBJ2-1; 7 bases match TRBD2. The V segment lost 5 bases and the J segment 1 base; nucleotides outside the gene matches: 8. There are 16 residues in the CDR3. In germline, CDR1 is KGHSH, CDR2 LQKENI. CDR3 amino acids: CASSSRLAGSYNEQFF. CDR3 nucleotide sequence: TGTGCCAGCTCATCCCGACTAGCAGGGTCCTACAATGAGCAGTTCTTC. Full variable domain (outside the CDR3, taken from reference TRBV18 and TRBJ2-1): NAGVMQNPRHLVRRRGQEARLRCSPMKGHSHVYWYRQLPEEGLKFMVYLQKENIIDESGMPKERFSAEFPKEGPSILRIQQVVRGDSAAYFCASSSRLAGSYNEQFFGPGTRLTVL.

This clonotype was seen more than once but under ten times. CDR3 sequence: CASKTYYTGELFF. The CDR3 DNA sequence: TGTGCCAGCAAAACCTATTACACCGGGGAGCTGTTTTTT. This sequence joins TRBV2 and TRBJ2-2, with no clear D. Germline assignment: CDR1 SNHLY and CDR2 FYNNEI. Trimming took 7 bases from V and 3 from J, leaving 9 bases between them. The CDR3 totals 13 residues.

This clonotype showed up just a few times. The V gene is TRBV5-1, the J gene TRBJ1-1; maybe TRBD1 (5 bases). The germline V and J ends were trimmed by 2 bases and 0 bases, with 8 bases remaining between them. There are 14 residues in the CDR3. Per the germline V gene, CDR1 is SGHRS and CDR2 is YFSETQ. CDR3 protein: CASSFEGMNTEAFF. For the CDR3, the DNA is TGCGCCAGCAGCTTCGAGGGGATGAACACTGAAGCTTTCTTT.

This chain links TRBV5-1 with TRBJ2-5, with D unresolved. V shed 3 bases and J shed 3 bases, with 9 bases lying between them. Germline assignment: CDR1 SGHRS and CDR2 YFSETQ. CDR3 size: 13 residues. The CDR3 loop reads CASSSRTEETQYF. As DNA, the CDR3 is TGCGCCAGCAGCTCTAGGACCGAAGAGACCCAGTACTTC. The variable domain in full, completed from reference TRBV5-1 and TRBJ2-5, reads KAGVTQTPRYLIKTRGQQVTLSCSPISGHRSVSWYQQTPGQGLQFLFEYFSETQRNKGNFPGRFSGRQFSNSRSEMNVSTLELGDSALYLCASSSRTEETQYFGPGTRLLVL.

This clonotype was observed a handful of times. This sequence joins TRBV5-1 and TRBJ1-2; D gene uncertain. V was clipped by 3 bases and J by 2 bases, with 11 bases between them. Germline loops: CDR1 SGHRS, CDR2 YFSETQ. The CDR3 covers 14 residues. CDR3 protein: CASSSAILNYGYTF. The CDR3 DNA reads TGCGCCAGCAGCTCGGCTATCCTGAACTATGGCTACACCTTC. The full variable domain, with the rest looked up from reference TRBV5-1 and TRBJ1-2, is KAGVTQTPRYLIKTRGQQVTLSCSPISGHRSVSWYQQTPGQGLQFLFEYFSETQRNKGNFPGRFSGRQFSNSRSEMNVSTLELGDSALYLCASSSAILNYGYTFGSGTRLTVV.

V is TRBV12-3 or TRBV12-4 and J is TRBJ1-2; 8 nucleotides agree with TRBD1. Trimming took 6 bases from V and 0 from J; bases not matched to a gene: 6. The CDR3 loop spans 15 amino acids. CDR3 in amino acids: CASRNRGSPNYGYTF. CDR3 DNA: TGTGCCAGCAGGAACAGGGGGTCTCCTAACTATGGCTACACCTTC.

This sequence joins TRBV11-2 and TRBJ2-2, with 12 nucleotides matching TRBD2. The CDR3 consists of 17 residues. CDR1 SGHAT and CDR2 FQNNGV come from the germline V gene. V was clipped by 3 bases and J by 0 bases; unmatched bases: 2. The CDR3 loop is CASSFGLAGPNTGELFF. Written as DNA, the CDR3 is TGTGCCAGCAGCTTCGGACTAGCGGGGCCGAACACCGGGGAGCTGTTTTTT.